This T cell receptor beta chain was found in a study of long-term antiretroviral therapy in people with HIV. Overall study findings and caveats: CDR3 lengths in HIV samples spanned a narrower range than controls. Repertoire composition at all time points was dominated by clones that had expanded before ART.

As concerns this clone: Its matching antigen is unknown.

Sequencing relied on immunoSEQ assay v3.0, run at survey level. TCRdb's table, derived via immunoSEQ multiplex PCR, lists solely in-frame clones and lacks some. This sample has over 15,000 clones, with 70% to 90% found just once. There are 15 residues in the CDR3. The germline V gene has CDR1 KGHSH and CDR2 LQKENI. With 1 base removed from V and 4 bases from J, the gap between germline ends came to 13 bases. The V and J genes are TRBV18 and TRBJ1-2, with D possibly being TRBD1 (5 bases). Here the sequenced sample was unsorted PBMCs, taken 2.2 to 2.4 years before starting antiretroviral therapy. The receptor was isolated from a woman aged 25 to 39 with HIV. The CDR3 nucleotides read TGTGCCAGCTCACCACAGGGGACGGATACCTATGGCTACACCTTC. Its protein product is CASSPQGTDTYGYTF.